This TCR beta chain was recovered during a study of blood T cell repertoires in COVID-19. Whole-study context: COVID-19 samples, acute and convalescent, were from the United States, Italy and Spain. T cells, B-cell-depleted T cells, or PBMCs supplied cDNA or gDNA.

Original processing notes: Reference gene primer amplification in the assay estimated nucleated cell counts. Clones were sequenced by immunoSEQ multiplex PCR, and TCRdb holds only the in-frame ones, with some missing. The V and J calls and clone size were taken over from that table, and D and trimming were inferred from the DNA. The top ten clones hold 15% to 20% of a sample with 150,000 to 200,000 clones, roughly three quarters of them seen once. This clone showed up just once. The ends were cut back, 5 bases at V and 4 bases at J, with 5 bases in the middle. CDR1 is MNHEY, CDR2 SMNVEV, per germline (reference sequence). The CDR3 consists of 12 residues.

The chain couples TRBV27 to TRBJ1-4; D remains ambiguous. The TCR was taken from a man in his 60s with active or convalescent COVID-19. Sequencing used peripheral blood. This CDR3 reads CASSPLNEKLFF. CDR3 nucleotides: TGTGCCAGCAGTCCTCTTAATGAAAAACTGTTTTTT.